These 25 T cell receptor beta chains were sequenced from one sample in a study of blood T cell repertoires in COVID-19. Some clones are missing from TCRdb's copy, which holds only in-frame ones; the method was immunoSEQ multiplex PCR. Counted here are 230,000 or so clones, roughly 87% occurring once; the ten biggest clones make up under 2.5%. Sequenced sample: peripheral blood. Receptor source: a man in his forties or fifties with active or convalescent COVID-19.

This clone was observed a few times. The chain has TRBV5-1 and TRBJ1-2, with D perhaps TRBD1 (6 bases). V gave up 2 bases and J gave up 8 bases, with 22 bases separating them. The CDR3 sequence is 16 residues long. CDR1 SGHRS and CDR2 YFSETQ come from the germline V gene. The CDR3 DNA reads as TGCGCCAGCAGCTTTACTAGACAACAGGGAACGGGGGGCTACACCTTC. It is translated as CASSFTRQQGTGGYTF.

The table lists this clone with a count of one. The rearrangement links TRBV7-9 to TRBJ2-1; TRBD2 might be the D (6 bases). The CDR3 spans 15 residues. The V end was cut by 1 base, the J end by 2 bases, with 9 bases between. Looked up from germline, CDR1 is SEHNR and CDR2 is FQNEAQ (reference sequence). CDR3 sequence: CASSLGLATYNEQFF. The CDR3 region has the DNA TGTGCCAGCAGCTTAGGTCTAGCGACCTACAATGAGCAGTTCTTC.

This chain uses TRBV29-1 with TRBJ1-5; D unresolved. The CDR3 consists of 16 residues. The V end lost 3 bases, the J end lost 11 bases, and 26 bases lay between the germline ends. Per germline, CDR1 SQVTM and CDR2 ANQGSEA. CDR3 loop: CSVDVDDGGFMLAQHF. For the CDR3, the DNA is TGCAGCGTTGATGTTGATGATGGCGGCTTTATGTTAGCCCAGCATTTT. The variable domain in full, completed from reference TRBV29-1 and TRBJ1-5, reads SAVISQKPSRDICQRGTSLTIQCQVDSQVTMMFWYRQQPGQSLTLIATANQGSEATYESGFVIDKFPISRPNLTFSTLTVSNMSPEDSSIYLCSVDVDDGGFMLAQHFGDGTRLSIL.

V usage is TRBV4-1 and J usage is TRBJ1-1; 10 bases are a match to TRBD1. Germline V gives CDR1 MGHRA, CDR2 YSYEKL. The CDR3 covers 17 residues. With 0 bases clipped from V and 1 base from J, the junction kept 5 bases outside the gene matches. The CDR3 spells CASSQEDRGRGNTEAFF. CDR3 nucleotides: TGCGCCAGCAGCCAAGAAGACAGGGGGCGCGGGAACACTGAAGCTTTCTTT.

In regard to this clone: The sample has other DNA sequences that encode this CDR3 too. V gene TRBV19 combines with J gene TRBJ1-1; unclear D gene. CDR1 is LNHDA and CDR2 is SQIVND in the germline V gene (reference sequence). The CDR3 is made up of 13 amino acids. Trimming cost V 4 bases and J 5 bases, with 11 bases left between them. CDR3 protein: CASSTAGWTEAFF. Here the CDR3 DNA reads TGTGCCAGTAGTACTGCCGGGTGGACTGAAGCTTTCTTT.

The V call is TRBV9, the J call TRBJ1-2, with TRBD1 identical over 8 bases. CDR1 and CDR2 (germline): SGDLS, YYNGEE. V lost 4 bases, J lost 6 bases, and 23 bases stayed unmatched. This CDR3 is 19 amino acids long. The CDR3 sequence: CASSPLAQGRGLPFDGYTF. CDR3 sequence (DNA): TGTGCCAGCAGCCCCCTCGCCCAGGGCAGGGGGCTCCCTTTTGATGGCTACACCTTC. The whole variable domain, remainder taken from reference TRBV9 and TRBJ1-2, is DSGVTQTPKHLITATGQRVTLRCSPRSGDLSVYWYQQSLDQGLQFLIQYYNGEERAKGNILERFSAQQFPDLHSELNLSSLELGDSALYFCASSPLAQGRGLPFDGYTFGSGTRLTVV.

The genes are TRBV5-4 and TRBJ2-3; 7 bases are a match to TRBD1. From germline, CDR1 is SGHNT and CDR2 YYREEE (reference sequence). Trimming cost V 2 bases and J 6 bases; bases outside gene matches: 6. There are 14 residues in the CDR3. CDR3: CASSLTGVGDTQYF. For the CDR3, the DNA is TGTGCCAGCAGCTTAACAGGGGTGGGGGATACGCAGTATTTT. The full variable domain, its missing parts supplied by reference TRBV5-4 and TRBJ2-3, is ETGVTQSPTHLIKTRGQQVTLRCSSQSGHNTVSWYQQALGQGPQFIFQYYREEENGRGNFPPRFSGLQFPNYSSELNVNALELDDSALYLCASSLTGVGDTQYFGPGTRLTVL.

In this sample, this clone turned up a few times. This chain connects TRBV5-1 to TRBJ1-6, with 7 bases lining up with TRBD1. CDR1 is SGHRS and CDR2 is YFSETQ in the germline V gene. The CDR3 consists of 15 residues. Trimming at V came to 2 bases and at J to 6 bases, leaving 5 bases not matched to a gene. The CDR3 bases are TGCGCCAGCAGCTTCGCCGGGACAGCTAATTCACCCCTCCACTTT. Translated, it gives CASSFAGTANSPLHF.

The rearrangement joins TRBV2 to TRBJ1-1, with 12 nucleotides matching TRBD1. The CDR3 spans 14 residues. Germline V CDR1 and CDR2: SNHLY, FYNNEI. The V gene end was trimmed by 3 bases and the J gene end by 7 bases; junction bases not matched to a gene: 3. The DNA of the CDR3 is TGTGCCAGCAGTGATGGGACAGGGGGCCGTGAAGCTTTCTTT. Its translation: CASSDGTGGREAFF.

The chain has TRBV4-1 and TRBJ1-2; no reliable D call. The CDR3 extends over 14 amino acids. Trimming left V 4 bases short and J 7 bases short, with 16 bases between. The V gene's germline CDR1 is MGHRA and CDR2 YSYEKL. This CDR3 is CASSPLRGLAGYTF. CDR3 sequence (DNA): TGCGCCAGCAGCCCCCTCCGGGGATTGGCTGGCTACACCTTC.

This clone has only one observation. V and J are TRBV6-5 and TRBJ1-5; 11 bases match TRBD1. This CDR3 contains 13 residues. J gave up 7 bases and V 6 bases, and 2 bases lay outside the gene matches. Germline loops: CDR1 MNHEY, CDR2 SVGAGI. The CDR3 region is CASRGQGAQPQHF. Here the CDR3 DNA reads TGTGCCAGCAGAGGACAGGGGGCCCAGCCCCAGCATTTT.

V usage is TRBV12-3 or TRBV12-4 and J usage is TRBJ2-3; weak D call: TRBD1 (5 bases). Deletions cut 3 bases from V and 4 bases from J, with 8 bases between. The CDR3 loop spans 13 amino acids. The DNA of the CDR3 is TGTGCCAGCAGTTTCAGGGTGGCAGATACGCAGTATTTT. Encoded protein: CASSFRVADTQYF.

The chain combines TRBV10-2 with TRBJ2-6, with 7 bases fitting TRBD2. The CDR3 runs 17 residues. V lost 5 bases and J lost 1; bases outside the gene matches: 8. The germline V gene has CDR1 WSHSY and CDR2 SAAADI. The chain's CDR3 is CASSREGIVSGANVLTF. CDR3 nucleotides: TGCGCCAGCAGTAGGGAGGGGATTGTATCTGGGGCCAACGTCCTGACTTTC.

This chain links TRBV11-2 with TRBJ1-2; a possible D gene is TRBD1 (6 bases). This CDR3 spans 16 amino acids. Germline V lookup: CDR1 SGHAT, CDR2 FQNNGV. Trimming removed 0 bases from V and 5 bases from J, with 16 bases in between. CDR3 protein: CASSLDPTGLEYGYTF. The DNA for the CDR3 is TGTGCCAGCAGCTTAGATCCTACAGGGCTGGAGTATGGCTACACCTTC.

The rearrangement uses TRBV5-1 and TRBJ1-6, with 10 bases that match TRBD1. The junction had 8 bases not matched to a gene; V was cut back by 4 bases and J by 13 bases. This CDR3 is built from 14 residues. Germline CDR1 reads SGHRS; CDR2 reads YFSETQ. DNA of the CDR3: TGCGCCAGCAGCATGGGACAGGGGTACGGGCCCCTCCACTTT. This gives the protein CASSMGQGYGPLHF.

V usage is TRBV11-3 and J usage is TRBJ2-1; no clear D gene. Germline V lookup: CDR1 SGHNT, CDR2 YENEEA. V shed 1 base and J shed 2 bases, with 3 bases lying between them. This CDR3 has 13 amino acids. The CDR3 region has the DNA TGTGCCAGCAGCTTAGGGCCCTACAATGAGCAGTTCTTC. It is translated as CASSLGPYNEQFF.

This clone was seen only a few times. This sequence joins TRBV5-1 and TRBJ1-1, with D maybe TRBD1 (5 bases). This CDR3 region has 16 residues. V was trimmed by 1 base and J by 2 bases, leaving 15 bases between them. CDR1 and CDR2 (germline): SGHRS, YFSETQ. The CDR3 nucleotides are TGCGCCAGCAGCTTGTCTGACAGCCTCACAAACACTGAAGCTTTCTTT. Its protein is CASSLSDSLTNTEAFF.

This chain connects TRBV27 to TRBJ1-1; 7 bases fit TRBD1. The CDR3 has 14 amino acids. Germline V lookup: CDR1 MNHEY, CDR2 SMNVEV (reference sequence). Trimming removed 2 bases from V and 4 bases from J; junction bases left unmatched: 4. Written as DNA, the CDR3 is TGTGCCAGCAGTTTAGCCAGGGGGACCACTGAAGCTTTCTTT. Translating gives CASSLARGTTEAFF.

The chain uses TRBV7-9 and TRBJ2-7; a weak D match, TRBD2 (7 bases). This CDR3 is 15 amino acids long. Trimming pared 5 bases from V and 1 base from J, leaving 15 bases between. CDR1 SEHNR and CDR2 FQNEAQ come from the germline V gene (reference sequence). The CDR3 loop is CASSPAGALSYEQYF. The CDR3 DNA sequence: TGTGCCAGCAGCCCGGCGGGGGCGTTGTCCTACGAGCAGTACTTC.

The genes are TRBV10-3 and TRBJ1-6; D perhaps matches TRBD1 (5 bases). Looked up from germline, CDR1 is ENHRY and CDR2 is SYGVKD. V was trimmed by 2 bases and J by 6 bases, leaving 17 bases between them. The CDR3 loop spans 17 amino acids. The CDR3 loop reads CAISEPSAGVVNSPLHF. In DNA form, the CDR3 reads TGTGCCATCAGTGAGCCCTCCGCGGGGGTGGTTAATTCACCCCTCCACTTT.

In this sample, this clone turned up once. This chain uses TRBV10-1 with TRBJ1-1, with 12 bases fitting TRBD1. Trimming removed 7 bases from V and 0 bases from J; junction bases left unmatched: 6. The germline V gene has CDR1 WNHNN and CDR2 SYGVQD (reference sequence). The CDR3 runs 16 residues. The CDR3 nucleotides read TGCGCCAGCACCCCGGGACAGGGGGCGATGAACACTGAAGCTTTCTTT. Amino acids: CASTPGQGAMNTEAFF.

This clone was detected only a few times. The chain couples TRBV7-8 to TRBJ1-2, with unresolved D. Germline lookup yields CDR1 SGHVS and CDR2 FQNEAQ. Trimming removed 1 base from V and 0 bases from J, with 15 bases in between. This CDR3 has 17 residues. CDR3: CASSLVGVWLTNYGYTF. The DNA for the CDR3 is TGTGCCAGCAGCTTAGTCGGGGTATGGTTAACTAACTATGGCTACACCTTC.

This clone was detected a few times. The gene calls are TRBV19 and TRBJ1-2; 8 bases agree with TRBD1. Germline V gene lookup returns CDR1 LNHDA and CDR2 SQIVND (reference sequence). Trimming at V came to 3 bases and at J to 8 bases, leaving 5 bases not matched to a gene. This CDR3 has 13 amino acids. The DNA for the CDR3 is TGTGCCAGTAGTATCCAGGGGGCCCGGGGCTACACCTTC. Encoded protein: CASSIQGARGYTF.

The V call is TRBV9, the J call TRBJ1-4; possible D gene TRBD1, 5 bases. From germline, CDR1 is SGDLS and CDR2 YYNGEE. This CDR3 has 14 amino acids. Trimming pared 3 bases from V and 8 bases from J, leaving 14 bases between. As DNA, the CDR3 is TGTGCCAGCAGCGAAGGCGGGGGACGGGAAAAACTGTTTTTT. Its protein product is CASSEGGGREKLFF. Full variable domain (missing parts from reference TRBV9 and TRBJ1-4): DSGVTQTPKHLITATGQRVTLRCSPRSGDLSVYWYQQSLDQGLQFLIQYYNGEERAKGNILERFSAQQFPDLHSELNLSSLELGDSALYFCASSEGGGREKLFFGSGTQLSVL.

The chain has TRBV5-5 and TRBJ1-1; tentatively, D is TRBD1 (6 bases). The germline V gene has CDR1 SGHKS and CDR2 YYEKEE (reference sequence). This CDR3 has 14 residues. The germline V and J ends were trimmed by 3 bases and 5 bases, with 14 bases remaining between them. Written as DNA, the CDR3 is TGTGCCAGCAGCTGGGGCAGGGGAAGAACTGAAGCTTTCTTT. Protein: CASSWGRGRTEAFF.